The 14 T cell receptor beta chains in this list originate from one sample, sequenced in a study of technical replicates of blood from a handful of donors (dated by TCRdb to between 2016 and 2019). Library construction relied on the immunoSEQ multiplex PCR assay. This is the immuneACCESS table as TCRdb keeps it, with only in-frame sequences that have V and J called. A part of the clones is gone; compared with another copy, unresolved V genes explain less than half, and the rest is unexplained. The sample records 50,000 to 80,000 clones, approximately 86% of which are singletons. Clones ranked in the top ten supply approximately 5% of the sample. What was sequenced was PBMCs. The source is a human donor in good health. Some clones in this sample may be carry-over from other donors' samples.

The chain recombines TRBV5-1 with TRBJ2-1; 8 nucleotides agree with TRBD2. The V gene end was trimmed by 1 base and the J gene end by 2 bases; junction bases not matched to a gene: 11. Germline V gene data show CDR1 as SGHRS and CDR2 as YFSETQ. The CDR3 is 18 residues long. CDR3 bases: TGCGCCAGCAGCTTGAGTCCCGCGAGCGGGAGTACCTACAATGAGCAGTTCTTC. Residues: CASSLSPASGSTYNEQFF.

The CDR3 bases are TGTGCCACCAGTCAGAGTATTGGGACTAGCGGGAGAGGATCCTACAATGAGCAGTTCTTC. Its protein is CATSQSIGTSGRGSYNEQFF. The chain recombines TRBV15 with TRBJ2-1; TRBD2 matches at 14 bases. V trimming: 6 bases; J trimming: 1 base; junction bases outside the gene matches: 14. The CDR3 extends over 20 amino acids. The germline gives CDR1 LNHNV, CDR2 YYDKDF (reference sequence).

This clone was counted between two and nine times. The rearrangement uses TRBV20-1 and TRBJ1-1, with 8 bases fitting TRBD1. Germline CDR1 reads DFQATT; CDR2 reads SNEGSKA (reference sequence). CDR3 length: 10 amino acids. Germline trimming cut 2 bases from V and 10 bases from J; bases unmatched to any gene: 0. Written as DNA, the CDR3 is TGCAGTGCTAGAACAGGGGGAGCTTTCTTT. This gives the protein CSARTGGAFF.

V and J are TRBV18 and TRBJ1-2, with 7 bases fitting TRBD1. The CDR3 has 15 amino acids. CDR1 and CDR2 from the germline V gene are KGHSH and LQKENI. V gave up 3 bases and J gave up 0 bases; unmatched junction bases: 4. CDR3 sequence reads: CASSPTGPANYGYTF. The CDR3 coding sequence is TGTGCCAGCTCACCGACAGGGCCAGCTAACTATGGCTACACCTTC.

For this clone: The same CDR3 can be traced to other DNA sequences in this sample. V gene TRBV5-1 combines with J gene TRBJ1-3, with D tentatively TRBD1 (5 bases). The CDR3 has 14 amino acids. Germline CDR1 SGHRS, CDR2 YFSETQ. V was clipped by 4 bases and J by 0 bases, with 8 bases between them. The DNA for the CDR3 is TGCGCCAGCAGCGGGGCCAGCTCTGGAAACACCATATATTTT. Protein sequence: CASSGASSGNTIYF.

The chain carries TRBV4-2 and TRBJ2-3, with TRBD2 matching 10 bases. CDR1 LGHNA and CDR2 YNFKEQ come from the germline V gene. The CDR3 totals 18 residues. Losses at the gene ends were 1 base for V and 4 bases for J; bases not matched to a gene: 11. The CDR3 DNA is TGTGCCAGCAGCCAAGCAGCGGGGGGGCCCTCGGGCTCAGATACGCAGTATTTT. This encodes CASSQAAGGPSGSDTQYF.

The V gene is TRBV4-2, the J gene TRBJ1-4, with D perhaps matching TRBD1 (5 bases). Germline V gene sequence: CDR1 LGHNA, CDR2 YNFKEQ. The CDR3 sequence is 15 residues long. Trimming took 0 bases from V and 6 from J, leaving 11 bases between them. CDR3 residues: CASSQEAGTYEKLFF. The CDR3 DNA sequence: TGTGCCAGCAGCCAAGAGGCAGGGACTTATGAAAAACTGTTTTTT.

The CDR3, as DNA: TGTGCCAGCAGAAACAGGGGGCGAGACACCGGGGAGCTGTTTTTT. This translates into CASRNRGRDTGELFF. J is TRBJ2-2 and V is TRBV6-5; TRBD1 matches at 9 bases. The CDR3 spans 15 residues. CDR1 and CDR2 from the germline V gene are MNHEY and SVGAGI. V lost 6 bases and J lost 3; bases outside the gene matches: 5.

The J gene is TRBJ2-5, the V gene TRBV10-3, with 7 positions matching TRBD2. CDR3 length: 13 amino acids. V was clipped by 11 bases and J by 1 base; unmatched bases: 7. CDR1 ENHRY and CDR2 SYGVKD come from the germline V gene. CDR3 nucleotide sequence: TGTGCCTCCGGTCCGGGGGGCCAAGAGACCCAGTACTTC. Protein product: CASGPGGQETQYF.

The CDR3 region is CASSTGTGGREQYF. The CDR3 DNA reads as TGTGCCAGTAGTACCGGGACAGGGGGCCGGGAGCAGTACTTC. This chain connects TRBV19 to TRBJ2-7; 12 bases agree with TRBD1. The V gene's germline CDR1 is LNHDA and CDR2 SQIVND (reference sequence). This CDR3 spans 14 amino acids. J was trimmed by 7 bases and V by 4 bases; bases with no gene match: 5. Using reference TRBV19 and TRBJ2-7 for the parts outside the CDR3, the full variable domain is DGGITQSPKYLFRKEGQNVTLSCEQNLNHDAMYWYRQDPGQGLRLIYYSQIVNDFQKGDIAEGYSVSREKKESFPLTVTSAQKNPTAFYLCASSTGTGGREQYFGPGTRLTVT.

This clone was recorded a few times. CDR3 DNA: TGTGCCAGCAGCGATACAGGGAATGGCTACACCTTC. Translating it yields CASSDTGNGYTF. The chain links TRBV7-3 to TRBJ1-2; D perhaps matches TRBD1 (6 bases). Trimming left V 5 bases short and J 6 bases short, with 10 bases between. CDR3 length: 12 amino acids. The V gene's germline CDR1 is SGHTA and CDR2 FQGTGA.

In DNA form, the CDR3 reads TGTGCCAGCAGCTCAGGCTACGAGCAGTACTTC. Residues: CASSSGYEQYF. V gene TRBV5-6 combines with J gene TRBJ2-7; D uncertain. Germline V gene lookup returns CDR1 SGHDT and CDR2 YYEEEE. The CDR3 is 11 residues long. The germline V and J ends were trimmed by 3 bases and 3 bases, with 4 bases remaining between them.

The genes are TRBV5-4 and TRBJ1-4; TRBD1 might be the D (6 bases). Germline V gene lookup returns CDR1 SGHNT and CDR2 YYREEE (reference sequence). V lost 2 bases, J lost 5 bases, and 10 bases lay in between. The CDR3 sequence is 14 residues long. The CDR3 sequence: CASSLGQPNEKLFF. The DNA of the CDR3 is TGTGCCAGCAGCTTAGGACAGCCGAATGAAAAACTGTTTTTT.

The chain joins TRBV4-2 to TRBJ1-3; unclear D gene. The V gene lost 1 base and the J gene lost 0 bases, with 10 bases spanning the gap. This CDR3 is built from 16 residues. Germline CDR1 and CDR2: LGHNA and YNFKEQ. The CDR3 DNA sequence: TGTGCCAGCAGCCAAGTCCCGGGAAACTCTGGAAACACCATATATTTT. Protein sequence: CASSQVPGNSGNTIYF.